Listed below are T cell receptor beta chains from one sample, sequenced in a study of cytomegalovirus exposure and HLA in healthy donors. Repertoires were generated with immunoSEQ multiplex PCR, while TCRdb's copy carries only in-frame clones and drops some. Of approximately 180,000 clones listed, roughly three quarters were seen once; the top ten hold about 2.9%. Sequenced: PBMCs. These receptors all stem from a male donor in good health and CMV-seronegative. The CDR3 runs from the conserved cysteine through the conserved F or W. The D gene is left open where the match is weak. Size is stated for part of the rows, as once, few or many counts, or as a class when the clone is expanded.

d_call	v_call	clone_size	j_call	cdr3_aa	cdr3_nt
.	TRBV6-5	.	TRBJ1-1	CASSSTGIMNTEAFF	TGTGCCAGCAGTTCCACAGGGATAATGAACACTGAAGCTTTCTTT
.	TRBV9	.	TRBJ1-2	CASSVGTAWSYGYTF	TGTGCCAGCAGCGTAGGGACAGCCTGGTCCTATGGCTACACCTTC
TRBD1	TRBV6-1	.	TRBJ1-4	CASSGGYSGGEKLFF	TGTGCCAGCAGTGGAGGATACTCAGGGGGTGAAAAACTGTTTTTT
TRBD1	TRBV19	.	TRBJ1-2	CASSGTGGSLGYGYTF	TGTGCCAGCTCCGGGACAGGGGGATCCCTGGGCTATGGCTACACCTTC
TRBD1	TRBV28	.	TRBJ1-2	CASRITGTGGGYTF	TGTGCCAGCAGAATCACCGGGACAGGCGGAGGCTACACCTTC
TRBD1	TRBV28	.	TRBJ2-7	CASSPAQGYEQYF	TGTGCCAGCAGTCCGGCACAGGGGTACGAGCAGTACTTC
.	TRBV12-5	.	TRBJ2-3	CASGLGITDTQYF	TGTGCTAGTGGCCTCGGGATTACAGATACGCAGTATTTT
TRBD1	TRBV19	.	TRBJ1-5	CASSIQGAGGNQPQHF	TGTGCCAGTAGTATACAGGGGGCAGGGGGCAATCAGCCCCAGCATTTT
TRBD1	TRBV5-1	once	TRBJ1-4	CASSAGQASNEKLFF	TGCGCCAGCAGCGCGGGACAGGCGTCAAATGAAAAACTGTTTTTT
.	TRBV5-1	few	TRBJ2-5	CASSSFTGRETQYF	TGCGCCAGCAGCTCATTTACCGGGAGAGAGACCCAGTACTTC
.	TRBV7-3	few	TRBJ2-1	CASSPVGGGDNEQFF	TGTGCCAGCAGCCCCGTCGGAGGGGGGGACAATGAGCAGTTCTTC
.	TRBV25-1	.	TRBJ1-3	CASSGPNTGSGNTIYF	TGTGCCAGCAGTGGACCAAACACAGGGTCTGGAAACACCATATATTTT
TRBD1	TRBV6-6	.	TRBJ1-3	CASSYSGTVGNTIYF	TGTGCCAGCAGTTACTCGGGGACAGTCGGAAACACCATATATTTT
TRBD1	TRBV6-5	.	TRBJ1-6	CASCLQGANSPLHF	TGTGCCAGCTGCTTACAGGGGGCTAATTCACCCCTCCACTTT
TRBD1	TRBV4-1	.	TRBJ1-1	CASSQEQGALIPTEAFF	TGCGCCAGCAGCCAAGAACAGGGGGCCCTAATCCCCACTGAAGCTTTCTTT
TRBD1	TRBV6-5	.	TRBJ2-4	CASRTITGGVDIQYF	TGTGCCAGCAGGACCATTACAGGGGGCGTAGACATTCAGTACTTC
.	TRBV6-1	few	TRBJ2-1	CASSVAGRSSYNEQFF	TGTGCCAGCAGTGTCGCAGGGAGGAGCTCCTACAATGAGCAGTTCTTC
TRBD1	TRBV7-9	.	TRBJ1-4	CSSSQTGRTNEKLFF	TGTTCCAGCAGCCAGACAGGGCGAACTAATGAAAAACTGTTTTTT
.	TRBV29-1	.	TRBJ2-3	CSVTTGATDTQYF	TGCAGCGTGACGACAGGAGCCACAGATACGCAGTATTTT
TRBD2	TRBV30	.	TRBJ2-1	CAWSVGGGPFYNEQFF	TGTGCCTGGAGTGTTGGGGGAGGGCCGTTTTACAATGAGCAGTTCTTC
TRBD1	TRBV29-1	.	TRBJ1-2	CSVVSGQGNYGYTF	TGCAGCGTTGTGTCTGGACAGGGGAACTATGGCTACACCTTC
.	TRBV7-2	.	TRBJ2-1	CASSLAGGYNEQFF	TGTGCCAGCAGCTTAGCGGGAGGATACAATGAGCAGTTCTTC
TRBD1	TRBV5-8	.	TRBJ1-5	CASSFGTGANQPQHF	TGTGCCAGCAGCTTTGGGACAGGAGCTAATCAGCCCCAGCATTTT
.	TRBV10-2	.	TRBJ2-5	CASHSTASGETQYF	TGCGCCAGCCATTCGACTGCCTCTGGGGAGACCCAGTACTTC
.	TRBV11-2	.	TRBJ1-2	CASSTGFGYTF	TGTGCCAGCAGCACAGGGTTTGGCTACACCTTC
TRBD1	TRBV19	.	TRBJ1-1	CASSAIDRDAQAFF	TGTGCCAGTAGTGCCATTGACAGGGACGCTCAAGCTTTCTTT
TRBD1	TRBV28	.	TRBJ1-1	CASRQGRGLNTEAFF	TGTGCCTCCCGACAGGGCAGGGGTTTGAACACTGAAGCTTTCTTT
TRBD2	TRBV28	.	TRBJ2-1	CASSLLASGRAGNEQFF	TGTGCCAGCAGTTTACTCGCCAGCGGGAGGGCCGGCAATGAGCAGTTCTTC
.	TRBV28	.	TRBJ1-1	CASRGQYTEAFF	TGTGCCAGCAGGGGGCAGTACACTGAAGCTTTCTTT
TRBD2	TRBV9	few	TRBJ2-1	CASDPPAGVDNEQFF	TGTGCCAGCGACCCCCCAGCGGGAGTAGACAATGAGCAGTTCTTC
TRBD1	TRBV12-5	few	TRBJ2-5	CASAPGTAQETQYF	TGTGCTAGTGCCCCCGGGACAGCCCAAGAGACCCAGTACTTC
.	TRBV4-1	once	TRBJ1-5	CASSQVLEWNQPQHF	TGCGCCAGCAGCCAGGTACTTGAGTGGAATCAGCCCCAGCATTTT
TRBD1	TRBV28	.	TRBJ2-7	CASSSTTGTYEQYF	TGTGCCAGCAGTTCAACGACAGGGACCTACGAGCAGTACTTC
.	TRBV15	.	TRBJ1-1	CATSRAGDTEAFF	TGTGCCACCAGCAGAGCCGGGGACACTGAAGCTTTCTTT
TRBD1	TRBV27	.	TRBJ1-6	CASSARQGDSPLHF	TGTGCCAGCAGTGCCAGACAGGGGGATTCACCCCTCCACTTT
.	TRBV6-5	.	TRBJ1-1	CASSYSILGGAEAFF	TGTGCCAGCAGTTACTCGATATTAGGCGGCGCTGAAGCTTTCTTT